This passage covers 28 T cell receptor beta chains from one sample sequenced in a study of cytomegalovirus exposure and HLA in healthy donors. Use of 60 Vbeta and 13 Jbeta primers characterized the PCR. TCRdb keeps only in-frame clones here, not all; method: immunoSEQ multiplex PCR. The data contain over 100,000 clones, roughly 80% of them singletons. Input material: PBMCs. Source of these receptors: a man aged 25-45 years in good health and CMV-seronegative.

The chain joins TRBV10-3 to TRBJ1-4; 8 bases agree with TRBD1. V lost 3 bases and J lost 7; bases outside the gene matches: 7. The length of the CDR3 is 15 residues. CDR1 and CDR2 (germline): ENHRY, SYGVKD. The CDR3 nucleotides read TGTGCCATCAGTGAATCCGGGACAGGAGCTGAAAAACTGTTTTTT. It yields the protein CAISESGTGAEKLFF.

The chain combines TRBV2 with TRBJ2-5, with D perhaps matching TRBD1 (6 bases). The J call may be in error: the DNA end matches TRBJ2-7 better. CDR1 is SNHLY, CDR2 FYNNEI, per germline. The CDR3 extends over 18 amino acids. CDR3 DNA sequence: TGTGCCAGCAGTGACCCCTCGGGACACAACTCCCGCTCCTACGAGCAGTACTTC. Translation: CASSDPSGHNSRSYEQYF.

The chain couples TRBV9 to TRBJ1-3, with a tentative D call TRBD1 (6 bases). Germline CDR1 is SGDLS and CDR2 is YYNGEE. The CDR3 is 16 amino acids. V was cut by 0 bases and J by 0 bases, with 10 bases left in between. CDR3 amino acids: CASSVDPGDSGNTIYF. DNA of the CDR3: TGTGCCAGCAGCGTAGACCCAGGGGACTCTGGAAACACCATATATTTT.

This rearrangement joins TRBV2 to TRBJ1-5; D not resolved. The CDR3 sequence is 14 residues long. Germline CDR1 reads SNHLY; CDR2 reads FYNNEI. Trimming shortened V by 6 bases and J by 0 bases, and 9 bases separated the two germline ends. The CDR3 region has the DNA TGTGCCAGCAGAGTCGACACTAGCAATCAGCCCCAGCATTTT. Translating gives CASRVDTSNQPQHF.

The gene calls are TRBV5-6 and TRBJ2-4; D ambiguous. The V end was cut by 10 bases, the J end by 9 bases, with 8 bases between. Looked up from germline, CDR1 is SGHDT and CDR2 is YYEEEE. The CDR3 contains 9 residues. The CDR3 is CARRSIQYF. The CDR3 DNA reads TGTGCCCGCCGGAGCATTCAGTACTTC.

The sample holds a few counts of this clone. The CDR3 loop is CASSSHGGLEQPQHF. The CDR3 coding sequence is TGTGCCAGCAGCTCCCACGGGGGGCTGGAACAGCCCCAGCATTTT. V and J are TRBV7-7 and TRBJ1-5, with D maybe TRBD1 (6 bases). The germline gives CDR1 SSHAT, CDR2 FNYEAQ (reference sequence). The CDR3 consists of 15 residues. V dropped 4 bases and J dropped 7 bases, with 17 bases sitting between them.

As DNA, the CDR3 is TGTGCCAGTAGGCCATCAGGGGAGGGTTTTGAAAAACTGTTTTTT. Protein: CASRPSGEGFEKLFF. This chain connects TRBV19 to TRBJ1-4, with a possible D match to TRBD1 (6 bases). V dropped 6 bases and J dropped 7 bases, with 18 bases sitting between them. Germline V gene data show CDR1 as LNHDA and CDR2 as SQIVND (reference sequence). The CDR3 runs 15 residues.

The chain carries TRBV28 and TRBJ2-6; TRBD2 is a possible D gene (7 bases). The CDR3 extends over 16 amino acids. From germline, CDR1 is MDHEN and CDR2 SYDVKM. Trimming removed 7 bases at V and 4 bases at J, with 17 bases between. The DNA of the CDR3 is TGTGCCAGCATCAAAGGGGGGGGAGCAGGGGCCAACGTCCTGACTTTC. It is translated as CASIKGGGAGANVLTF.

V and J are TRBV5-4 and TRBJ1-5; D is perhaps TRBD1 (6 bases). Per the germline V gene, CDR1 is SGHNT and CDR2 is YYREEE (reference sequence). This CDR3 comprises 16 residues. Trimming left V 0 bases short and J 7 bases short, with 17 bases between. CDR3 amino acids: CASSLAVGRGGQPQHF. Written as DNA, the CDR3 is TGTGCCAGCAGCTTGGCGGTGGGCAGGGGCGGACAGCCCCAGCATTTT.

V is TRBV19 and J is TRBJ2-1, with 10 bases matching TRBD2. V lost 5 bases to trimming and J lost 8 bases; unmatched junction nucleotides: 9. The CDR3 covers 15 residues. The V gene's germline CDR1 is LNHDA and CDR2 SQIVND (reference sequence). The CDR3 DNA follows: TGTGCCAGTAGTCCCACTAGCGGGGTTTATCATGAGCAGTTCTTC. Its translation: CASSPTSGVYHEQFF.

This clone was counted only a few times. CDR3 nucleotide sequence: TGTGCCAGCATCCTAACCCGGGGGAGTCCCTACGAGCAGTACTTC. Protein product: CASILTRGSPYEQYF. J is TRBJ2-7 and V is TRBV6-1, with D possibly TRBD2 on 6 matching bases. This CDR3 spans 15 amino acids. V lost 7 bases to trimming and J lost 2 bases, with 18 bases between them. CDR1 is MNHNS and CDR2 is SASEGT in the germline V gene.

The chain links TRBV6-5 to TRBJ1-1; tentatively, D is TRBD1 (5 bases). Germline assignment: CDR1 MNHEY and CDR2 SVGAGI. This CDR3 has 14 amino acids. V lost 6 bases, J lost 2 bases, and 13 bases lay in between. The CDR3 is CASSGMGLNTEAFF. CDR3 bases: TGTGCCAGCAGCGGTATGGGGCTAAACACTGAAGCTTTCTTT.

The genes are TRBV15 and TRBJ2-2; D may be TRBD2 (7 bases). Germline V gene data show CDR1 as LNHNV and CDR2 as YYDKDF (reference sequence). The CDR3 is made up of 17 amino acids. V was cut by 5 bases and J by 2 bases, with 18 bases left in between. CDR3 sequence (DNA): TGTGCCACCAGCGTTGAATCCGGGGGGCTCAACACCGGGGAGCTGTTTTTT. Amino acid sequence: CATSVESGGLNTGELFF.

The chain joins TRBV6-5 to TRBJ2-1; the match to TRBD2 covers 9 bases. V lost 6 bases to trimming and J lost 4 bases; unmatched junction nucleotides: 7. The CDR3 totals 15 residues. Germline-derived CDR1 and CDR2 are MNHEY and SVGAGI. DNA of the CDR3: TGTGCCAGCAGCGTCCTAGCGGGACTTTACAATGAGCAGTTCTTC. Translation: CASSVLAGLYNEQFF.

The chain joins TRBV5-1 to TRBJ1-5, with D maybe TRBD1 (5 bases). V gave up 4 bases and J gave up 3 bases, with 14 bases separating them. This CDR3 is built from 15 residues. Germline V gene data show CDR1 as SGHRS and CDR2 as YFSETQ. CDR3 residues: CASSPGRGDNQPQHF. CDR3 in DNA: TGCGCCAGCAGCCCTGGGAGGGGTGACAATCAGCCCCAGCATTTT.

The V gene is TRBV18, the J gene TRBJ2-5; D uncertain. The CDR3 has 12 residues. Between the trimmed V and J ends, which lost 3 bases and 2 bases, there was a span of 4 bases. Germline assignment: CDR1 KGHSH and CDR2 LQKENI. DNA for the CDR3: TGTGCCAGCTCACCCCGTCAAGAGACCCAGTACTTC. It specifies CASSPRQETQYF.

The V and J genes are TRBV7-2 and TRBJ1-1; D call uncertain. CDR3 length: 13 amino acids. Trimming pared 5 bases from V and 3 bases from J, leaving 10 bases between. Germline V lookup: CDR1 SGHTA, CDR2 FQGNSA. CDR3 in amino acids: CASSPWEDTEAFF. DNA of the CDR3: TGTGCCAGCAGCCCATGGGAGGACACTGAAGCTTTCTTT.

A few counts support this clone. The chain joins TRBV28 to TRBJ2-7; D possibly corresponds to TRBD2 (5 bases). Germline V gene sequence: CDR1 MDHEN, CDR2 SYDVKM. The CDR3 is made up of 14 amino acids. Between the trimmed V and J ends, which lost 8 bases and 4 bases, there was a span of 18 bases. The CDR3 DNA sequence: TGTGCCAGCCAAGCGGACTTCTTCGCTTACGAGCAGTACTTC. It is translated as CASQADFFAYEQYF. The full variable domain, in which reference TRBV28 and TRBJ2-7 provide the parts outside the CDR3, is DVKVTQSSRYLVKRTGEKVFLECVQDMDHENMFWYRQDPGLGLRLIYFSYDVKMKEKGDIPEGYSVSREKKERFSLILESASTNQTSMYLCASQADFFAYEQYFGPGTRLTVT.

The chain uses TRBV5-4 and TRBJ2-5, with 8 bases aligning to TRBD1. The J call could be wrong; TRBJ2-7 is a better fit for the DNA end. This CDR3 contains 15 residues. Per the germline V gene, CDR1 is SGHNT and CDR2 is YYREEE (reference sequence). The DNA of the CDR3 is TGTGCCAGCAGAAATGGACAGGGAAGCTCCTACGAGCAGTACTTC. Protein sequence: CASRNGQGSSYEQYF.

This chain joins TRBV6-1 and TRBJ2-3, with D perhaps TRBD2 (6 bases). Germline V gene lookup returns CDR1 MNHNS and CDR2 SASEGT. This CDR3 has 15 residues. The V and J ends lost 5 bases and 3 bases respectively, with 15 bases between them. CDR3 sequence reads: CASSRGGGSTDTQYF. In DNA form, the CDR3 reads TGTGCCAGCAGTCGAGGTGGGGGGTCAACAGATACGCAGTATTTT.

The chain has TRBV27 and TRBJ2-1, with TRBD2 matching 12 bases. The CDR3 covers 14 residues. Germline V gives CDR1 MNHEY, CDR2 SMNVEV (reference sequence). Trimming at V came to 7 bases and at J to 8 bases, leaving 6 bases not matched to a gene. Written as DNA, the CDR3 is TGTGCCAGCAATCTAGCGGGGGGGCCCCATGAGCAGTTCTTC. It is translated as CASNLAGGPHEQFF.

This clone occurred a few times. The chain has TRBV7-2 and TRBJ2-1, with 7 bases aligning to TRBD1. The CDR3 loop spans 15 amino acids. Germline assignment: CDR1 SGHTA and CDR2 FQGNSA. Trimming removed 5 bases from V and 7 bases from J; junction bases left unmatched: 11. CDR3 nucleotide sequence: TGTGCCAGCAGCGCCCGAGCCACAGGGGATAATGAGCAGTTCTTC. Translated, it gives CASSARATGDNEQFF.

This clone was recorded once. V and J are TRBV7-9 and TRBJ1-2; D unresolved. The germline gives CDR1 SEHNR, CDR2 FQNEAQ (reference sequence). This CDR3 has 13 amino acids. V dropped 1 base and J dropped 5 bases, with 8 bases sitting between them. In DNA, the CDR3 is TGTGCCAGCAGCTTAGAGGCGGGGTATGGCTACACCTTC. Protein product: CASSLEAGYGYTF.

The CDR3 here is CASSLESSYEQYF. For the CDR3, the DNA is TGCGCCAGCAGCTTGGAGAGCTCCTACGAGCAGTACTTC. This sequence joins TRBV5-1 and TRBJ2-7, with unresolved D. V dropped 0 bases and J dropped 0 bases, with 4 bases sitting between them. The CDR3 has 13 amino acids. Germline values: CDR1 SGHRS, CDR2 YFSETQ.

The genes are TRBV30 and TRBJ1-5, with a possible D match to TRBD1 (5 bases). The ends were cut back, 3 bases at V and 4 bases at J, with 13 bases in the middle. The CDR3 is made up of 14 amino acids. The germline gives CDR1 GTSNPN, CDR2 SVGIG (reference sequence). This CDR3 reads CAWSPTGGNQPQHF. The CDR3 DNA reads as TGTGCCTGGAGCCCCACGGGGGGTAATCAGCCCCAGCATTTT.

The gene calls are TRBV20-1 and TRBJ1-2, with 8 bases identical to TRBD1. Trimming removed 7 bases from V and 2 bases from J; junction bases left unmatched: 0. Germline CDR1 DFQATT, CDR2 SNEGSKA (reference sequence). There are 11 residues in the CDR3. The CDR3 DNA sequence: TGCAGTGGACAGGGGAACTATGGCTACACCTTC. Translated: CSGQGNYGYTF.

The CDR3 region has the DNA TGTGCCATCCGGACTAGCGGGGGGGCCGCAGATACGCAGTATTTT. This sequence encodes CAIRTSGGAADTQYF. The chain carries TRBV10-3 and TRBJ2-3; TRBD2 aligns across 15 bases. V lost 8 bases and J lost 4; bases outside the gene matches: 4. CDR3 length: 15 residues. Germline V gives CDR1 ENHRY, CDR2 SYGVKD.

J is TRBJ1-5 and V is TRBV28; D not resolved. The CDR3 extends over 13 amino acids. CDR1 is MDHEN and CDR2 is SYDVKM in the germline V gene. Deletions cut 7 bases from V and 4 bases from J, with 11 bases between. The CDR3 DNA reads TGTGCCAGCATAAGGGCGGGAAATCAGCCCCAGCATTTT. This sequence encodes CASIRAGNQPQHF.